Each of the 22 T cell receptor beta chains below was sequenced from the same sample in a study of PD-L1 blockade in urothelial cancer. Time point described: pretreatment peripheral blood. Data came from immunoSEQ multiplex PCR; TCRdb stores just in-frame clones and leaves some out. In the table there are 30,000 to 40,000 clones, approximately 90% of which are singletons. The specimen comprised PBMCs, sampled around atezolizumab (anti-PD-L1) treatment. These receptors all stem from a woman aged 60-75 years with urothelial cancer.

V usage is TRBV30 and J usage is TRBJ2-7, with TRBD1 as a possible D gene (5 bases). Trimming removed 3 bases from V and 2 bases from J, with 17 bases in between. This CDR3 has 15 amino acids. CDR1 is GTSNPN, CDR2 SVGIG, per germline (reference sequence). The CDR3 here is CAWRRGQGTAYEQYF. The DNA for the CDR3 is TGTGCCTGGAGACGCGGCCAGGGTACGGCCTACGAGCAGTACTTC.

V and J are TRBV7-2 and TRBJ2-1; maybe TRBD2 (5 bases). Trimming left V 1 base short and J 0 bases short, with 10 bases between. The CDR3 runs 16 residues. The V gene's germline CDR1 is SGHTA and CDR2 FQGNSA. DNA for the CDR3: TGTGCCAGCAGCTTAGTGAGCGGAACCTCCTACAATGAGCAGTTCTTC. It encodes CASSLVSGTSYNEQFF.

The rearrangement joins TRBV19 to TRBJ1-1; the match to TRBD1 covers 8 bases. V trimming: 6 bases; J trimming: 4 bases; junction bases outside the gene matches: 4. CDR3 size: 13 residues. Germline-derived CDR1 and CDR2 are LNHDA and SQIVND (reference sequence). CDR3 nucleotides: TGTGCCAGTAGGCAGGGGGCGCCCACTGAAGCTTTCTTT. Translated: CASRQGAPTEAFF. Filled out from reference TRBV19 and TRBJ1-1, the complete variable domain reads DGGITQSPKYLFRKEGQNVTLSCEQNLNHDAMYWYRQDPGQGLRLIYYSQIVNDFQKGDIAEGYSVSREKKESFPLTVTSAQKNPTAFYLCASRQGAPTEAFFGQGTRLTVV.

The chain links TRBV19 to TRBJ2-7; D is possibly TRBD2 (6 bases). CDR1 is LNHDA and CDR2 is SQIVND in the germline V gene (reference sequence). The length of the CDR3 is 14 residues. V dropped 3 bases and J dropped 5 bases, with 14 bases sitting between them. The CDR3 sequence: CASSIGLASDEQYF. The CDR3, as DNA: TGTGCCAGTAGTATTGGGCTAGCGTCGGACGAGCAGTACTTC. The entire variable domain, with the rest obtained from reference TRBV19 and TRBJ2-7, is as follows: DGGITQSPKYLFRKEGQNVTLSCEQNLNHDAMYWYRQDPGQGLRLIYYSQIVNDFQKGDIAEGYSVSREKKESFPLTVTSAQKNPTAFYLCASSIGLASDEQYFGPGTRLTVT.

This clone has just one count. The J gene is TRBJ2-1, the V gene TRBV28; weak D call: TRBD1 (6 bases). V was clipped by 7 bases and J by 7 bases, with 17 bases between them. The CDR3 covers 14 residues. Germline V gives CDR1 MDHEN, CDR2 SYDVKM. CDR3 loop: CASTLRGSLNEQFF. In DNA, the CDR3 is TGTGCCAGCACCCTAAGGGGGAGTTTGAATGAGCAGTTCTTC.

The genes are TRBV19 and TRBJ2-1, with TRBD2 matching over 7 bases. The V and J ends lost 7 bases and 6 bases, in that order; junction bases with no gene match: 12. From germline, CDR1 is LNHDA and CDR2 SQIVND (reference sequence). This CDR3 has 15 residues. The CDR3 nucleotides are TGTGCCAGTACCTGGGCGGGAGTGGGTGGCAATGAGCAGTTCTTC. It encodes CASTWAGVGGNEQFF. The variable domain in full, completed from reference TRBV19 and TRBJ2-1, reads DGGITQSPKYLFRKEGQNVTLSCEQNLNHDAMYWYRQDPGQGLRLIYYSQIVNDFQKGDIAEGYSVSREKKESFPLTVTSAQKNPTAFYLCASTWAGVGGNEQFFGPGTRLTVL.

This sequence joins TRBV9 and TRBJ1-2, with a weak D call TRBD1 (5 bases). V was trimmed by 0 bases and J by 6 bases, leaving 12 bases between them. The germline CDR1 and CDR2 sequences are SGDLS and YYNGEE. This CDR3 comprises 14 residues. CDR3 in DNA: TGTGCCAGCAGCGTAGGGGGCTATGACCATGGCTACACCTTC. This gives the protein CASSVGGYDHGYTF.

The V gene is TRBV27, the J gene TRBJ2-1, with D unclear. The ends were cut back, 5 bases at V and 4 bases at J, with 3 bases in the middle. The CDR3 covers 11 residues. Germline V gene lookup returns CDR1 MNHEY and CDR2 SMNVEV (reference sequence). CDR3 sequence reads: CASSQYNEQFF. In DNA form, the CDR3 reads TGTGCCAGCAGTCAATACAATGAGCAGTTCTTC.

This chain links TRBV7-6 with TRBJ1-1, with 8 bases lining up with TRBD1. The ends lost 3 bases at V and 0 bases at J; junction bases unmatched: 0. This CDR3 has 14 residues. Germline assignment: CDR1 SGHVS and CDR2 FNYEAQ. In DNA, the CDR3 is TGTGCCAGCAGCTTGACAGGGGTGAACACTGAAGCTTTCTTT. It encodes CASSLTGVNTEAFF.

This clone was seen a single time. The chain carries TRBV6-1 and TRBJ1-1, with TRBD1 matching over 10 bases. The trim removed 3 bases at V and 1 base at J, leaving 2 bases unmatched. Per the germline V gene, CDR1 is MNHNS and CDR2 is SASEGT. This CDR3 is 15 amino acids long. The CDR3 is CASSDRTGGNTEAFF. In DNA, the CDR3 is TGTGCCAGCAGTGATAGGACAGGGGGGAACACTGAAGCTTTCTTT.

The chain joins TRBV28 to TRBJ1-5, with D uncertain. The CDR3 totals 12 residues. With 9 bases removed from V and 0 bases from J, the gap between germline ends came to 6 bases. CDR1 is MDHEN and CDR2 is SYDVKM in the germline V gene. CDR3 nucleotide sequence: TGTGCCAGGTCTTATAGCAATCAGCCCCAGCATTTT. Translation gives CARSYSNQPQHF.

The chain joins TRBV7-3 to TRBJ2-1, with 8 bases lining up with TRBD2. CDR3 length: 13 amino acids. V lost 3 bases to trimming and J lost 10 bases; unmatched junction nucleotides: 5. Germline CDR1 and CDR2: SGHTA and FQGTGA. Written as DNA, the CDR3 is TGTGCCAGCAGCTTCGGGACTAGAGAAGAGCAGTTCTTC. This translates into CASSFGTREEQFF.

This sequence joins TRBV7-3 and TRBJ1-1; D is uncertain. Germline values: CDR1 SGHTA, CDR2 FQGTGA. The CDR3 is 12 amino acids. V gave up 6 bases and J gave up 7 bases, with 12 bases separating them. CDR3 sequence: CASSQTGGEAFF. As DNA, the CDR3 is TGTGCCAGCAGTCAAACCGGCGGTGAAGCTTTCTTT.

The DNA of the CDR3 is TGTGCCAGCCTCCGGGCTCGAACGGGGGAGACCCAGTACTTC. This translates into CASLRARTGETQYF. This chain joins TRBV6-1 and TRBJ2-5, with a possible D match to TRBD2 (5 bases). Trimming pared 8 bases from V and 5 bases from J, leaving 18 bases between. Germline loops: CDR1 MNHNS, CDR2 SASEGT. CDR3 length: 14 amino acids.

CDR3 sequence (DNA): TGTGCCAGCAGTTACGGGACAGAGTACCTGTCGCGGACCCAGTACTTC. Its protein product is CASSYGTEYLSRTQYF. The rearrangement uses TRBV6-5 and TRBJ2-5; 7 bases match TRBD1. CDR1 and CDR2 from the germline V gene are MNHEY and SVGAGI. J gave up 7 bases and V 2 bases, and 13 bases lay outside the gene matches. This CDR3 comprises 16 residues.

This chain links TRBV2 with TRBJ2-5; perhaps TRBD1 as D (6 bases). The V end lost 4 bases, the J end lost 5 bases, and 17 bases lay between the germline ends. This CDR3 spans 15 amino acids. Per the germline V gene, CDR1 is SNHLY and CDR2 is FYNNEI. CDR3 sequence reads: CASSVGYQRGETQYF. CDR3 DNA: TGTGCCAGCAGTGTCGGGTATCAAAGGGGGGAGACCCAGTACTTC. The whole variable domain, filled in from reference TRBV2 and TRBJ2-5, reads EPEVTQTPSHQVTQMGQEVILRCVPISNHLYFYWYRQILGQKVEFLVSFYNNEISEKSEIFDDQFSVERPDGSNFTLKIRSTKLEDSAMYFCASSVGYQRGETQYFGPGTRLLVL.

The chain joins TRBV10-3 to TRBJ2-1, with TRBD2 as a possible D gene (5 bases). The germline CDR1 and CDR2 sequences are ENHRY and SYGVKD. Trimming pared 0 bases from V and 13 bases from J, leaving 10 bases between. The CDR3 has 12 amino acids. The CDR3 DNA reads TGTGCCATCAGTGAGTCGATGGACTTCCAGTTCTTC. Its protein product is CAISESMDFQFF.

This chain links TRBV5-8 with TRBJ2-3, with TRBD2 matching 8 bases. The ends lost 0 bases at V and 2 bases at J; junction bases unmatched: 8. CDR3 length: 17 residues. Germline V gene sequence: CDR1 SGHTS, CDR2 YDEGEE. The CDR3 DNA reads as TGTGCCAGCAGCTTGGCCCCCACTAGCGGCGCCACAGATACGCAGTATTTT. This sequence encodes CASSLAPTSGATDTQYF. The complete variable domain, with remaining parts taken from reference TRBV5-8 and TRBJ2-3, reads EAGVTQSPTHLIKTRGQQATLRCSPISGHTSVYWYQQALGLGLQFLLWYDEGEERNRGNFPPRFSGRQFPNYSSELNVNALELEDSALYLCASSLAPTSGATDTQYFGPGTRLTVL.

The chain links TRBV15 to TRBJ2-7; the match to TRBD1 covers 7 bases. Germline V CDR1 and CDR2: LNHNV, YYDKDF (reference sequence). V lost 4 bases to trimming and J lost 6 bases; unmatched junction nucleotides: 6. CDR3 size: 13 residues. The DNA of the CDR3 is TGTGCCACCAGCAAAGAGACAGGGCGCGAGCAGTACTTC. Its protein is CATSKETGREQYF.

This sequence joins TRBV5-4 and TRBJ1-2, with 8 positions matching TRBD1. The CDR3 contains 14 residues. The V gene end was trimmed by 1 base and the J gene end by 7 bases; junction bases not matched to a gene: 6. Per the germline V gene, CDR1 is SGHNT and CDR2 is YYREEE (reference sequence). CDR3 loop: CASSLTGTGPGYTF. The CDR3 DNA reads as TGTGCCAGCAGCTTGACCGGGACAGGCCCTGGCTACACCTTC.

The CDR3 DNA sequence: TGTGCCAGCAGCCCAAAACCCGGGGGAGGCTACACCTTC. Residues: CASSPKPGGGYTF. The chain links TRBV9 to TRBJ1-2; D perhaps matches TRBD1 (5 bases). This CDR3 contains 13 residues. Trimming removed 4 bases at V and 8 bases at J, with 15 bases between. Germline CDR1 is SGDLS and CDR2 is YYNGEE.

This clone was seen only a few times. The V and J genes are TRBV4-1 and TRBJ2-7; tentatively, D is TRBD2 (5 bases). This CDR3 is built from 15 residues. Germline V CDR1 and CDR2: MGHRA, YSYEKL. With 0 bases removed from V and 12 bases from J, the gap between germline ends came to 21 bases. DNA for the CDR3: TGCGCCAGCAGCCAAGATGGGCTAGCTCAAAACCCAGGGTACTTC. The encoded protein is CASSQDGLAQNPGYF.